Listed here is a single TCR beta chain. Participants, about 18 to 90 years old, spanned about two dozen US areas. Self-reported history from a screening survey and questionnaire set each donor's cohort. The repertoire was sequenced with immunoSEQ multiplex PCR; TCRdb's copy has only in-frame clones and lacks some. The sample lists 70,000 to 90,000 clones; roughly 91% were seen once. The data were obtained in a study of blood T cell repertoires in COVID-19. Study at large: The United States, Italy and Spain were the sources of the acute and convalescent COVID-19 samples. From T cells, B-cell-depleted T cells, or PBMCs came the material, which was cDNA or gDNA.

The V gene's germline CDR1 is LGHDT and CDR2 YNNKEL (reference sequence). Unmatched junction bases numbered 11, after V lost 5 bases and J lost 7 bases. The CDR3 is made up of 15 amino acids. The sequenced sample was PBMCs or T cells enriched from blood (not recorded which). The chain combines TRBV3-1 (or the pseudogene TRBV3-2) with TRBJ2-7; 10 bases are shared with TRBD1. The receptor's source is a woman aged 50 to 60 with acute COVID-19. The CDR3 here is CASSLFRDRGEEQYF. The CDR3 nucleotides are TGTGCCAGCAGCTTGTTTCGGGACAGGGGTGAAGAGCAGTACTTC.